These T cell receptor beta chains were read from a single sample in a study of blood T cell repertoires in COVID-19. Using immunoSEQ multiplex PCR, the repertoire was profiled, and TCRdb retains in-frame clones only, with some absent. The top ten clones hold 13% of a sample with around 80,000 clones, more than 70% of them seen once. Sequences were obtained from peripheral blood. The receptors derive from a man aged 50 to 60 with COVID-19, enrolled during active disease. The CDR3 runs from the conserved cysteine through the conserved F or W. The D gene is left open where the match is weak. Clone sizes are given selectively: once, few, many, or a class where the clone is expanded.

j_call	clone_size	d_call	v_call	cdr3_nt	cdr3_aa
TRBJ1-2	few	TRBD1	TRBV10-3	TGTGCCATCAGTGGACATAGGACAGGGCGCGTGGGACCCCGCTATGGCTACACCTTC	CAISGHRTGRVGPRYGYTF
TRBJ2-7	.	TRBD1	TRBV7-8	TGTGCCAGCAGACCCAGGACAGGGGGCTACGAGCAGTACTTC	CASRPRTGGYEQYF
TRBJ2-7	.	TRBD2	TRBV7-3	TGTGCCAGCAGCCCCTCCGGGGGGGCCGGCCTCTACGAGCAGTACTTC	CASSPSGGAGLYEQYF
TRBJ2-7	.	TRBD1	TRBV11-3	TGTGCCAGCAGCTTAGCAGGGGGCGCGAGTCAGTACTTC	CASSLAGGASQYF
TRBJ2-3	.	TRBD2	TRBV19	TGTGCCAGTAGTACGACTAGCGAGAGAGATACGCAGTATTTT	CASSTTSERDTQYF
TRBJ2-5	.	.	TRBV29-1	TGCAGCGCTTCAGGGAGGCGAGAGACCCAGTACTTC	CSASGRRETQYF
TRBJ1-2	.	.	TRBV28	TGTGCCAGCAGTTCTGGGAGAGGAAACTATGGCTACACCTTC	CASSSGRGNYGYTF
TRBJ1-2	.	.	TRBV6-5	TGTGCCAGTACTGGCGGAGGAGGCTACACCTTC	CASTGGGGYTF
TRBJ2-7	few	TRBD1	TRBV29-1	TGCAGCGTACCGGGACAGTCCTACGAGCAGTACTTC	CSVPGQSYEQYF
TRBJ1-5	.	.	TRBV19	TGTGCCAGTAGTATAGCGAGTGGCAATCAGCCCCAGCATTTT	CASSIASGNQPQHF
TRBJ2-7	few	TRBD2	TRBV6-1	TGTGCCAGCAGTGAAAGGACTAGCGGGAGCTACGAGCAGTACTTC	CASSERTSGSYEQYF
TRBJ2-5	.	.	TRBV4-1	TGCGCCAGCAGGCAAACAGGGTTCCAAGAGACCCAGTACTTC	CASRQTGFQETQYF
TRBJ2-7	.	TRBD2	TRBV19	TGTGCCAGTAGTGGTGGACTAGCGGGGCACTCCTACGAGCAGTACTTC	CASSGGLAGHSYEQYF
TRBJ1-1	few	TRBD1	TRBV7-9	TGTGCCAGCAGCTCCCCGACAGGGTTGGTCACTGAAGCTTTCTTT	CASSSPTGLVTEAFF
TRBJ1-1	.	.	TRBV7-9	TGTGCCAGCAGCTTAGGAACCGGGGCTTTCTTT	CASSLGTGAFF
TRBJ1-2	.	.	TRBV27	TGTGCCAGCAGTTTATACGGGGGTCTAACCTCTGGCTACACCTTC	CASSLYGGLTSGYTF
TRBJ1-4	.	TRBD1	TRBV5-1	TGCGCCAGCAGCTTACAGGGGGCTCACTCTAATGAAAAACTGTTTTTT	CASSLQGAHSNEKLFF
TRBJ2-3	.	.	TRBV9	TGTGCCAGCAGCGCCTCCGGGTGGGTTAGCGGCACAGATACGCAGTATTTT	CASSASGWVSGTDTQYF
TRBJ2-1	.	.	TRBV6-2/TRBV6-3	TGTGCCAGCAGTTCCGGTTCTAGCAGTAATGAGCAGTTCTTC	CASSSGSSSNEQFF
TRBJ2-7	.	.	TRBV19	TGTGCCAGTTCTCCAACCTTCGCGAGGGGGAGTGAGCAGTACTTC	CASSPTFARGSEQYF
TRBJ1-6	.	TRBD1	TRBV28	TGTGCCAGCAGTACCCGGACAGGGCTTAATTCACCCCTCCACTTT	CASSTRTGLNSPLHF
TRBJ1-1	.	TRBD1	TRBV7-2	TGTGCCAGCAGCGAAGGGACAGGGCGGACTGAAGCTTTCTTT	CASSEGTGRTEAFF
TRBJ2-3	few	TRBD1	TRBV6-5	TGTGCCAGTGGACAGGGGGTAGAAAATACGCAGTATTTT	CASGQGVENTQYF
TRBJ2-6	.	.	TRBV11-2	TGTGCCAGCAGCCTTCGGGGCTCTGGGGCCAACGTCCTGACTTTC	CASSLRGSGANVLTF
TRBJ2-7	few	TRBD1	TRBV10-3	TGTGCCATCAGTGTCCGTGGACAGGGGCACTACGAGCAGTACTTC	CAISVRGQGHYEQYF
TRBJ1-1	.	.	TRBV2	TGTGCCAGCAGCGGAGTCGGCACTGAAGCTTTCTTT	CASSGVGTEAFF
TRBJ2-3	.	TRBD2	TRBV6-1	TGTGCCAGCAGTGAAGGGCCAGCGGGAGCGACAGATACGCAGTATTTT	CASSEGPAGATDTQYF
TRBJ1-1	.	.	TRBV27	TGTGCCAGCAGTCCGGAAACAGGGCTGAACACTGAAGCTTTCTTT	CASSPETGLNTEAFF
TRBJ1-2	.	.	TRBV19	TGTGCCAGTAGTCCCGGGGGGGGCGTTCGCTATGGCTACACCTTC	CASSPGGGVRYGYTF
TRBJ2-7	once	.	TRBV19	TGTGCCAGTAGTCGAGGGACTGAAAGCTCCTACGAGCAGTACTTC	CASSRGTESSYEQYF
TRBJ1-4	.	.	TRBV6-6	TGTGCCAGCAGTTCTCGTGATGCCGGAAAACTGTTTTTT	CASSSRDAGKLFF
TRBJ2-1	.	.	TRBV30	TGTGCCGGGCGCAGGGATGGCACCAATGAGCAGTTCTTC	CAGRRDGTNEQFF
TRBJ1-5	.	.	TRBV24-1	TGTGCCACCAGTGATGGGTCAGGTCAGCCCCAGCATTTT	CATSDGSGQPQHF
TRBJ1-2	.	.	TRBV5-6	TGTGCCAGCAGCTACGGGAGGGACTACACCTTC	CASSYGRDYTF
TRBJ2-7	.	.	TRBV1	TGCACCAGCAGCCAAGATAAAGGACAATCCTCCTACGAGCAGTACTTC	CTSSQDKGQSSYEQYF
TRBJ1-1	once	.	TRBV7-9	TGTGCCAGCAGCTCCGAGAGGGCTTTCTTT	CASSSERAFF
TRBJ2-6	few	TRBD1	TRBV28	TGTGCCAGCAGTCTAGGGACAGGACGGGCCAACGTCCTGACTTTC	CASSLGTGRANVLTF
TRBJ2-5	.	.	TRBV9	TGTGCCAGCAGCATTCAGGACAGCTCTCAAGAGACCCAGTACTTC	CASSIQDSSQETQYF
TRBJ2-7	.	.	TRBV29-1	TGCAGCGTTGTGACTCCTTTCGGCCCGGTTCGGGAGCAGTACTTC	CSVVTPFGPVREQYF
TRBJ2-7	.	TRBD1	TRBV5-1	TGCGCCAGCAGAAATGGCGACAGGGGGACTGCGGACGAGCAGTACTTC	CASRNGDRGTADEQYF
TRBJ2-1	.	.	TRBV6-4	TGTGCCAGCAGTGTACAGGCGCAGGGGAACAATGAGCAGTTCTTC	CASSVQAQGNNEQFF
TRBJ2-2	once	.	TRBV9	TGTGCCAGCAGCGGGAGGGCGGACACCGGGGAGCTGTTTTTT	CASSGRADTGELFF
TRBJ2-3	.	.	TRBV7-7	TGTGCTAGCAGCTTAGCGCAGAAAACAGATACGCAGTATTTT	CASSLAQKTDTQYF
TRBJ2-7	once	TRBD2	TRBV5-1	TGCGCCAGCACCTCAGGACTAGCGGGAGGGCTCGGCCACGAGCAGTACTTC	CASTSGLAGGLGHEQYF